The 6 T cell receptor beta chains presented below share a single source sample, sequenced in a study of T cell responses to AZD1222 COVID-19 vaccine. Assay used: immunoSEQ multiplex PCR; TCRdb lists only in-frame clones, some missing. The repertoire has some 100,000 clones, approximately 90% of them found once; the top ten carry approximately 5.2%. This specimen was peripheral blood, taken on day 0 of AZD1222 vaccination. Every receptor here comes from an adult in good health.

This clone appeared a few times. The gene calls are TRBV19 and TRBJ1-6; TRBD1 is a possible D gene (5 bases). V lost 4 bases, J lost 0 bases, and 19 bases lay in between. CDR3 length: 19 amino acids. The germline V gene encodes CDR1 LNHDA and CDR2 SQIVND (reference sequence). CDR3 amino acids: CASSNRWGGRSSYNSPLHF. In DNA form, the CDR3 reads TGTGCCAGTAGTAACCGCTGGGGGGGGAGAAGCTCCTATAATTCACCCCTCCACTTT.

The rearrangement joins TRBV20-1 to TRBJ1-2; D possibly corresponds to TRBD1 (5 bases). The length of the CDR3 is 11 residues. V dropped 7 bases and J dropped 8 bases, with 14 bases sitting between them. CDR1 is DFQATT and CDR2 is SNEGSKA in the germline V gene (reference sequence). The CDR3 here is CSGAEEGGYTF. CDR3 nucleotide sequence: TGCAGTGGGGCCGAGGAGGGGGGCTACACCTTC.

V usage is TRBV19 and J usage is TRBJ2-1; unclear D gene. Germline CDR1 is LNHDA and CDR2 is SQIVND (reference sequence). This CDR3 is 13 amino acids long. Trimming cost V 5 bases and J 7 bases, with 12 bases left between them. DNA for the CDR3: TGTGCCAGTAGTTTTGCCGCGGTTAATGAGCAGTTCTTC. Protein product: CASSFAAVNEQFF. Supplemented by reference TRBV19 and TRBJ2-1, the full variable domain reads DGGITQSPKYLFRKEGQNVTLSCEQNLNHDAMYWYRQDPGQGLRLIYYSQIVNDFQKGDIAEGYSVSREKKESFPLTVTSAQKNPTAFYLCASSFAAVNEQFFGPGTRLTVL.

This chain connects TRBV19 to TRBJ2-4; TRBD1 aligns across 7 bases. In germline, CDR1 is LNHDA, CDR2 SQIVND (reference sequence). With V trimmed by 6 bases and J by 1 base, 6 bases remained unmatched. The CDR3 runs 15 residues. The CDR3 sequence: CASSPTGWAKNIQYF. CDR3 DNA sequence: TGTGCCAGTAGCCCGACAGGGTGGGCCAAAAACATTCAGTACTTC.

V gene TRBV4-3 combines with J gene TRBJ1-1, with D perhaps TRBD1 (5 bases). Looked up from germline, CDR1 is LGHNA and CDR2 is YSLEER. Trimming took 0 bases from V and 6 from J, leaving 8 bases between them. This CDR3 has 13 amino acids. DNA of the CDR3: TGCGCCAGCAGCCAAGATTGGGACTCTGAAGCTTTCTTT. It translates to CASSQDWDSEAFF.

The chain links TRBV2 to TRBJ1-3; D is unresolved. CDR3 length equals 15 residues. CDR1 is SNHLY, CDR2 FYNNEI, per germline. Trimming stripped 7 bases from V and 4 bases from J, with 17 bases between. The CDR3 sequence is CASNQGSGPGNTIYF. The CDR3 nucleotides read TGTGCCAGCAATCAAGGGTCCGGGCCCGGAAACACCATATATTTT.